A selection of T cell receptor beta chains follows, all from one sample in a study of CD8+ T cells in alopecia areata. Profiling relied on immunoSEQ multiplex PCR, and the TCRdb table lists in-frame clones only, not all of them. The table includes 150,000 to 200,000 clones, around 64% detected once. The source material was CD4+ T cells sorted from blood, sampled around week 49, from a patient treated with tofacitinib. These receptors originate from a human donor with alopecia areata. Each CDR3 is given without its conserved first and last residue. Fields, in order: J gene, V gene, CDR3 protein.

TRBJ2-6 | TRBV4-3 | ASSQVSGSGANVLT
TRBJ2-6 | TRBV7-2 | ASSQHRISGANVLT
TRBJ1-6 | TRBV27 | ASLPLH
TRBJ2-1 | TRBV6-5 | ASSYGGRNEQF
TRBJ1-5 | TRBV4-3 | ASSRGTADYSNQPQH
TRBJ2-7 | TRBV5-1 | ASSPFIGTYEQY
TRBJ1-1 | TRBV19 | ASNDIGGTEAF
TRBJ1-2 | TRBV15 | ATSGRDRGFNYGYT
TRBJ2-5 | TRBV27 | ASSPYRGGLEETQY
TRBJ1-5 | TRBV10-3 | AISVDSNQPQH
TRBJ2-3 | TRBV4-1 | ASTGLALTDTQY
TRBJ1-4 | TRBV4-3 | ASSQGRERGEKLF
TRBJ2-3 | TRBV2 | ASSEIQFTDTQY
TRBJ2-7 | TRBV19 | ASSIGNSYEQY
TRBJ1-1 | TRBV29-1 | SVDSPVGAGAEAF
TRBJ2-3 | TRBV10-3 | AIGSTDTQY
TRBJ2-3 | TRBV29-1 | SSSQGFGDTQY
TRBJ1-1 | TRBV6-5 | ASSTTPRGEAF
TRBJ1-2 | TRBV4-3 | ASSQVKGLNYGYT
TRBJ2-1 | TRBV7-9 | ASSQTGVDNEQF
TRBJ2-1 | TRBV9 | ASSVRTGFDNEQF
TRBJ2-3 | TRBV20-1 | SARADTQY
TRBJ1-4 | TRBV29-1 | SAQSAMRTGEKLF
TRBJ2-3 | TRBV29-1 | SARTSLSDTQY
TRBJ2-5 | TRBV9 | ASSVTSRGVGETQY
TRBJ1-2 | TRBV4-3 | ASSQEIGEYGYT
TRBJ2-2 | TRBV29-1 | SARVLVTGELF
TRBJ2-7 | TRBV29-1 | SVVSDRAYEQY
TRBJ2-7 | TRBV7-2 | ASSSLRPGTGFSSYEQY
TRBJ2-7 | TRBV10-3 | AIRDIAAAKGEQY
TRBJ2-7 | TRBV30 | AWSGPLRDRAYEQY
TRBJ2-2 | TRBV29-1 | SGMGQGNTGELF
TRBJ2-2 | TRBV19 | ASSPRAGVAGELF
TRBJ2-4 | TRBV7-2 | ASSLDRTGLSIQY
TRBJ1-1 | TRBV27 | ASSPQGVNTEAF